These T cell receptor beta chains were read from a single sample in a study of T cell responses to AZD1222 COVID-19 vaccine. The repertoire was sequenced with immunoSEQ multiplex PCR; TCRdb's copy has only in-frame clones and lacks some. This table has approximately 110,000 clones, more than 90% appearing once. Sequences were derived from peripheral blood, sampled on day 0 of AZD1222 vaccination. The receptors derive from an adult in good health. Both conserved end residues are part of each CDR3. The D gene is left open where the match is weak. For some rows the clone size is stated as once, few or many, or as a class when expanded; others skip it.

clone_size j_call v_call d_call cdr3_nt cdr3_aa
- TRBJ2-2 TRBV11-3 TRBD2 TGTGCCAGCAGCTTAGATCCTAGCGGGATTCTATCCGGGGAGCTGTTTTTT CASSLDPSGILSGELFF
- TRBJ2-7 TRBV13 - TGTGCCAGCAGCTTATTGCGGGGATACGAGCAGTACTTC CASSLLRGYEQYF
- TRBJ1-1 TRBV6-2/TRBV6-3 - TGTGCCAGCAGTTTCCCCGCAGCCTTATTGAACACTGAAGCTTTCTTT CASSFPAALLNTEAFF
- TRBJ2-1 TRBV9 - TGTGCCAGCAGCGTAGGATCAAGCCCCCTTAGTGAGCAGTTCTTC CASSVGSSPLSEQFF
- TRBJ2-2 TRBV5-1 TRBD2 TGCGCCAGCAGCTGGACTAGCGGCGGCACCGGGGAGCTGTTTTTT CASSWTSGGTGELFF
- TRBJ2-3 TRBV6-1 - TGTGCCAGCAGTGAAAGGGGCCCAGATACGCAGTATTTT CASSERGPDTQYF
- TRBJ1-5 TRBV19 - TGTGCCAGTAGCCCATACAATCAGCCCCAGCATTTT CASSPYNQPQHF
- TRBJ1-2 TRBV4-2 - TGTGCCAGCAGCTTCGGCGGGGGGGAGGGCTACACCTTC CASSFGGGEGYTF
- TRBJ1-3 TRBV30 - TGTGCCTGGAGTGTACCGAGGAACTCTGGAAACACCATATATTTT CAWSVPRNSGNTIYF
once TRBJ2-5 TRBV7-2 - TGTGCCAGCAGCTTAGCGTCTAGCGCCGAGGCGGCCCAGTACTTC CASSLASSAEAAQYF
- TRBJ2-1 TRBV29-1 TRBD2 TGCAGCTTTTTCTTGACTAGCGGGTACAATGAGCAGTTCTTC CSFFLTSGYNEQFF
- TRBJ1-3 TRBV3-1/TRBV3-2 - TGTGCCAGCAGCGAGAACAGGGTTGGAAACACCATATATTTT CASSENRVGNTIYF
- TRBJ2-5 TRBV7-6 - TGTGCCAGCAGCTGGGGCCGGGGGCAAGAGACCCAGTACTTC CASSWGRGQETQYF
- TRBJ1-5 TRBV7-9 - TGTGCCAGCAGCTTAGCAGCGACCAATCAGCCCCAGCATTTT CASSLAATNQPQHF
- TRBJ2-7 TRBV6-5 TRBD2 TGTGCCAGCAGGGCTCCGGGACTAGCGGGTAACGAGCAGTACTTC CASRAPGLAGNEQYF
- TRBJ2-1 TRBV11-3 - TGTGCCAGCAGCTCGGGGCCCCCGGGCTCCTACAATGAGCAGTTCTTC CASSSGPPGSYNEQFF
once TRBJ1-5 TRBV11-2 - TGTGCCAGCAGCTTAGATCTGAACAGGGAGGGCAATCAGCCCCAGCATTTT CASSLDLNREGNQPQHF
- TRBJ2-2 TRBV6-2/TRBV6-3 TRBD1 TGTGCCAGCAGTTACTTACAGGGGACCGGGGAGCTGTTTTTT CASSYLQGTGELFF
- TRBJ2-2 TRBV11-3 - TGTGCCAGCAGCTTCGACCCGAACACCGGGGAGCTGTTTTTT CASSFDPNTGELFF
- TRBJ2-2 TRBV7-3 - TGTGCCAGCAGCTTAAGAGTCGATACCGGGGAGCTGTTTTTT CASSLRVDTGELFF
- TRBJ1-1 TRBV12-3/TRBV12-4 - TGTGCCACCCGTGCGACAGTGAACACTGAAGCTTTCTTT CATRATVNTEAFF
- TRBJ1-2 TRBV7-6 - TGTGCCAGCAGCCCAGAGGGACGGAATGTGTATGGCTACACCTTC CASSPEGRNVYGYTF
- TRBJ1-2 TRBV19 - TGTGCCAGTAGTAGAACTAACTATGGCTACACCTTC CASSRTNYGYTF
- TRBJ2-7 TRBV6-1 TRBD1 TGTGCCAGCAGCCAGGACAGGGGCTACGAGCAGTACTTC CASSQDRGYEQYF
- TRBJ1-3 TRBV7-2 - TGTGCCAGCAGCTTAGCCGTACTGAACACCATATATTTT CASSLAVLNTIYF
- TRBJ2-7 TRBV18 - TGTGCCAGCTCACCACTGGGTTACGAGCAGTACTTC CASSPLGYEQYF
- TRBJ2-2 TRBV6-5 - TGTGCCAGCAGAGCGGGCAGGGGGTACACCGGGGAGCTGTTTTTT CASRAGRGYTGELFF
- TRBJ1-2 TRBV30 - TGTGCCTGGACTTGGGGGCTCGACTATGGCTACACCTTC CAWTWGLDYGYTF